What follows are 26 T cell receptor delta chains derived from one specimen sequenced in a study of Vδ1+ human thymocytes. Study observations and caveats: Thymic TRG and TRD repertoires appeared highly polyclonal.

Sequences come from RNA converted to cDNA by reverse transcription. The CDR3 regions were amplified by multiplex PCR from V-gene primers to a constant-region primer. TCRdb applied CATT to the multiplex PCR reads for clone calling. The data contain under 85,000 delta-chain clones, about 35% of them seen just once; the ten biggest clones take up roughly 0.25%. Antigen specificity for these receptors is unknown. Sequenced material: Vdelta1+ gamma-delta thymocytes from the thymus. Subset described: FACS-sorted CD3+ TCRalphabeta- TCRVdelta1+ TCRVdelta2- thymocytes. These receptors all stem from a boy in the first two years of life who had congenital heart surgery.

The V gene is TRDV2, the J gene TRDJ1; 8 bases are shared with TRDD3. The germline gives CDR1 GEAIGNYY, CDR2 EKD. V lost 1 base and J lost 0; bases outside the gene matches: 30. The CDR3 consists of 24 residues. The CDR3 reads CACDTGPSIVLGVTNSLYTDKLIF. The CDR3 DNA follows: TGTGCCTGTGACACTGGACCTAGTATAGTACTGGGGGTTACAAATTCCCTGTACACCGATAAACTCATCTTT.

The chain recombines TRDV1 with TRDJ1; D is possibly TRDD2 or TRDD3 (5 bases each). Per the germline V gene, CDR1 is TSWWSYY and CDR2 is QGS. The CDR3 sequence is 20 residues long. V was pared by 2 bases and J by 0 bases, with 25 bases between. The CDR3 sequence: CALGECKGLRRDRYTDKLIF. The CDR3 nucleotides are TGTGCTCTTGGGGAATGTAAGGGCCTACGTCGGGATCGGTACACCGATAAACTCATCTTT.

As for this clone: A junction boundary mismatches the germline segment, possibly from a read error. The same CDR3 can be traced to other DNA sequences in this sample. J is TRDJ1 and V is TRDV2; 11 bases line up with TRDD3. CDR1 is GEAIGNYY and CDR2 is EKD in the germline V gene. The CDR3 has 17 residues. As DNA, the CDR3 is TGCGCCTGTGACACCGAAACTGGGGGATATTACACCGATAAACTCATCTTT. Encoded protein: CACDTETGGYYTDKLIF.

This clone has a handful of counts. The chain is built from TRDV1 and TRDJ1, with a tentative D call TRDD2 (5 bases). V was clipped by 4 bases and J by 8 bases, with 17 bases between them. Germline V gives CDR1 TSWWSYY, CDR2 QGS. The CDR3 is made up of 14 amino acids. The CDR3 sequence: CALGVNLFLPKLIF. The CDR3 region has the DNA TGTGCTCTTGGGGTCAACTTATTCCTCCCCAAACTCATCTTT.

The chain uses TRDV1 and TRDJ1; 7 nucleotides line up with TRDD3. CDR3 size: 22 residues. Germline loops: CDR1 TSWWSYY, CDR2 QGS. The J segment lost 0 bases and the V segment lost 2 bases, leaving 24 bases of the junction unmatched. Written as DNA, the CDR3 is TGTGCTCTTGGGGAAATCCCCGATCCTAAGTACTGGGGATTACCTGACACCGATAAACTCATCTTT. Translated: CALGEIPDPKYWGLPDTDKLIF.

This clone was observed a handful of times. The rearrangement joins TRDV1 to TRDJ1; the match to TRDD3 covers 8 bases. This CDR3 is built from 16 residues. Germline loops: CDR1 TSWWSYY, CDR2 QGS. Unmatched junction bases numbered 5, after V lost 2 bases and J lost 0 bases. CDR3 nucleotide sequence: TGTGCTCTTGGGGAAAAGCTGGGGGAAAACACCGATAAACTCATCTTT. Translated: CALGEKLGENTDKLIF.

In this sample, this clone turned up a few times. Other DNA variants within this sample encode the same CDR3. This chain uses TRDV1 with TRDJ1, with TRDD3 matching 8 bases. The CDR3 totals 19 residues. V trimming: 4 bases; J trimming: 1 base; junction bases outside the gene matches: 17. The germline CDR1 and CDR2 sequences are TSWWSYY and QGS. The CDR3 loop reads CALGGTALVLGAGTDKLIF. The CDR3 bases are TGTGCTCTTGGGGGGACAGCCTTAGTACTGGGGGCCGGCACCGATAAACTCATCTTT.

This rearrangement joins TRDV1 to TRDJ1, with 8 nucleotides matching TRDD3. The germline V gene encodes CDR1 TSWWSYY and CDR2 QGS. The CDR3 is 16 amino acids. Trimming cost V 3 bases and J 0 bases; bases outside gene matches: 6. CDR3 coding DNA: TGTGCTCTTGGGGAGTTGATGGGGATACACACCGATAAACTCATCTTT. Its translation is CALGELMGIHTDKLIF.

The V gene is TRDV1, the J gene TRDJ1, with 7 bases identical to TRDD3. This CDR3 spans 18 amino acids. V lost 2 bases to trimming and J lost 8 bases; unmatched junction nucleotides: 20. Per the germline V gene, CDR1 is TSWWSYY and CDR2 is QGS. In DNA form, the CDR3 reads TGTGCTCTTGGGGAAATCTCCCCGTACTGGGGCACTTGGGGGAAACTCATCTTT. It yields the protein CALGEISPYWGTWGKLIF.

The rearrangement joins TRDV1 to TRDJ1; TRDD3 agrees at 7 bases. CDR3 length equals 16 residues. Germline V gene lookup returns CDR1 TSWWSYY and CDR2 QGS. V gave up 6 bases and J gave up 0 bases; unmatched junction bases: 10. The CDR3 spells CALGGGWGNHTDKLIF. The DNA for the CDR3 is TGTGCTCTTGGTGGAGGGTGGGGGAATCACACCGATAAACTCATCTTT.

This clone was seen just once. Other DNA sequences in the same sample also yield this CDR3. V usage is TRDV1 and J usage is TRDJ1, with 7 positions matching TRDD3. This CDR3 is built from 21 residues. The V gene's germline CDR1 is TSWWSYY and CDR2 QGS. V dropped 2 bases and J dropped 0; count of bases not matched to a gene: 21. DNA of the CDR3: TGTGCTCTTGGGGAATCCACAGGCCGGCCGTTGGTGGGGGAGGACACCGATAAACTCATCTTT. Its translation: CALGESTGRPLVGEDTDKLIF.

The chain employs TRDV1 and TRDJ1; no definite D call. This CDR3 region has 18 residues. Per the germline V gene, CDR1 is TSWWSYY and CDR2 is QGS. The V and J ends lost 2 bases and 0 bases respectively, with 19 bases between them. The CDR3 is CALGEWISSRPYTDKLIF. The DNA of the CDR3 is TGTGCTCTTGGGGAATGGATCTCCTCACGTCCGTACACCGATAAACTCATCTTT.

This clone occurred a few times. The V call is TRDV1, the J call TRDJ1, with 7 bases fitting TRDD3. Germline V gene data show CDR1 as TSWWSYY and CDR2 as QGS. The CDR3 extends over 23 amino acids. The junction had 33 bases not matched to a gene; V was cut back by 1 base and J by 7 bases. CDR3 sequence: CALGEHLIPPRGSTGVNTAKLIF. The CDR3 DNA reads TGTGCTCTTGGGGAACACCTTATTCCGCCGCGGGGGTCTACTGGGGTCAATACGGCTAAACTCATCTTT.

The chain uses TRDV1 and TRDJ1; the D is unclear. CDR3 length: 19 amino acids. Germline values: CDR1 TSWWSYY, CDR2 QGS. V lost 3 bases to trimming and J lost 0 bases, with 23 bases between them. CDR3 loop: CALGDSPIGTTTYTDKLIF. Written as DNA, the CDR3 is TGTGCTCTTGGGGACAGTCCAATCGGTACTACCACGTACACCGATAAACTCATCTTT.

The chain carries TRDV1 and TRDJ1; possible D gene TRDD3, 6 bases. CDR3 length: 19 residues. CDR1 and CDR2 from the germline V gene are TSWWSYY and QGS. Trimming left V 3 bases short and J 4 bases short, with 27 bases between. The CDR3, as DNA: TGTGCTCTTGGGGATCACATATTACTGGGAGACCTAAGGGGCGATAAACTCATCTTT. It encodes CALGDHILLGDLRGDKLIF.

V and J are TRDV1 and TRDJ1; D uncertain. The CDR3 is made up of 14 amino acids. V shed 6 bases and J shed 0 bases, with 11 bases lying between them. The germline gives CDR1 TSWWSYY, CDR2 QGS. The DNA for the CDR3 is TGTGCTCTTGGTATCCCCTTTTACACCGATAAACTCATCTTT. This translates into CALGIPFYTDKLIF.

This chain links TRDV1 with TRDJ1; possibly TRDD2 for D (8 bases). With 6 bases removed from V and 0 bases from J, the gap between germline ends came to 41 bases. Germline CDR1 and CDR2: TSWWSYY and QGS. The CDR3 consists of 24 residues. CDR3 sequence reads: CALGETSYWGPNSGDREYTDKLIF. The CDR3 DNA follows: TGTGCTCTTGGAGAGACTTCCTACTGGGGACCTAACTCTGGGGACAGGGAGTACACCGATAAACTCATCTTT.

The V gene is TRDV1, the J gene TRDJ1, with 9 bases fitting TRDD3. This CDR3 has 23 residues. V lost 2 bases and J lost 0; bases outside the gene matches: 25. Germline V gives CDR1 TSWWSYY, CDR2 QGS. CDR3 in DNA: TGTGCTCTTGGGGAAAGCCCAAACTGGGGGAGCCTATCAACGCTCAGGTACACCGATAAACTCATCTTT. Its protein product is CALGESPNWGSLSTLRYTDKLIF.

J is TRDJ1 and V is TRDV1, with TRDD3 matching over 9 bases. With 8 bases clipped from V and 0 bases from J, the junction kept 25 bases outside the gene matches. CDR3 length: 21 amino acids. Germline values: CDR1 TSWWSYY, CDR2 QGS. CDR3 sequence reads: CALRYFPYWGTHGGNTDKLIF. In DNA form, the CDR3 reads TGTGCTCTTCGCTACTTCCCCTACTGGGGGACCCACGGCGGGAACACCGATAAACTCATCTTT.

This chain links TRDV1 with TRDJ1; D is perhaps TRDD2 (5 bases). Germline loops: CDR1 TSWWSYY, CDR2 QGS. V was cut by 3 bases and J by 0 bases, with 17 bases left in between. CDR3 length equals 17 residues. CDR3 amino acids: CALGDLFPGVDTDKLIF. The CDR3 DNA reads TGTGCTCTTGGGGACCTTTTTCCTGGAGTAGACACCGATAAACTCATCTTT.

This clone was detected a few times. The rearrangement uses TRDV1 and TRDJ1; 12 nucleotides line up with TRDD3. This CDR3 is 16 amino acids long. V gave up 1 base and J gave up 3 bases; unmatched junction bases: 3. The germline CDR1 and CDR2 sequences are TSWWSYY and QGS. This CDR3 is CALGEPLGDTSDKLIF. As DNA, the CDR3 is TGTGCTCTTGGGGAACCCCTGGGGGATACGTCCGATAAACTCATCTTT.

The chain is built from TRDV1 and TRDJ1; D remains ambiguous. The CDR3 totals 17 residues. Trimming removed 4 bases from V and 0 bases from J, with 18 bases in between. Per germline, CDR1 TSWWSYY and CDR2 QGS. CDR3 region: CALGVSFRIGYTDKLIF. CDR3 DNA: TGTGCTCTTGGGGTGTCCTTTCGGATCGGATACACCGATAAACTCATCTTT.

This clone occurred a few times. The sample contains more than one DNA sequence encoding this CDR3. The chain carries TRDV1 and TRDJ1; D perhaps matches TRDD3 (6 bases). CDR3 length: 21 residues. The V gene's germline CDR1 is TSWWSYY and CDR2 QGS. Trimming shortened V by 1 base and J by 0 bases, and 27 bases separated the two germline ends. As DNA, the CDR3 is TGTGCTCTTGGGGAACCACCCCTTTCCTCCCCGACGGGGGGAGACACCGATAAACTCATCTTT. Translating it yields CALGEPPLSSPTGGDTDKLIF.

Details on this clone: Mismatch with germline at one junction end may stem from a read error. This sequence joins TRDV2 and TRDJ1; TRDD3 aligns across 7 bases. Germline V lookup: CDR1 GEAIGNYY, CDR2 EKD. The length of the CDR3 is 20 residues. CDR3 nucleotide sequence: TGTGCCACCGCCCAGCCCCTCTTCTTAGTCCTGGGGGTCTACACCTATAAACTCATCTTT. Protein product: CATAQPLFLVLGVYTYKLIF.

This clone turned up a few times. The chain joins TRDV1 to TRDJ1; D not resolved. Per the germline V gene, CDR1 is TSWWSYY and CDR2 is QGS. This CDR3 is 15 amino acids long. Trimming cost V 5 bases and J 1 base, with 14 bases left between them. The CDR3 DNA is TGTGCTCTTGGGAACCCCCCCCATTCCACCGATAAACTCATCTTT. Translating it yields CALGNPPHSTDKLIF.

The chain is built from TRDV1 and TRDJ1; 10 bases fit TRDD3. The CDR3 has 19 residues. Germline V lookup: CDR1 TSWWSYY, CDR2 QGS. J gave up 6 bases and V 1 base, and 17 bases lay outside the gene matches. This CDR3 reads CALGEPTDSRYWGIYKLIF. The CDR3 nucleotides are TGTGCTCTTGGGGAACCTACCGATTCCCGCTACTGGGGGATTTATAAACTCATCTTT.